These 27 T cell receptor beta chains were all obtained from the same sample, sequenced in a study of T cell responses to AZD1222 COVID-19 vaccine. TCRdb's table, derived via immunoSEQ multiplex PCR, lists solely in-frame clones and lacks some. The sample records approximately 90,000 clones, 86% being singletons. The material was peripheral blood, obtained on day 0 of AZD1222 vaccination. The receptors were sampled from an adult in good health.

This clone was detected once. This chain links TRBV7-8 with TRBJ1-4; D gene ambiguous. The germline CDR1 and CDR2 sequences are SGHVS and FQNEAQ. Trimming took 4 bases from V and 0 from J, leaving 6 bases between them. The CDR3 has 14 residues. The CDR3, as DNA: TGTGCCAGCAGCTCCTATACAACTAATGAAAAACTGTTTTTT. It specifies CASSSYTTNEKLFF.

This rearrangement joins TRBV3-1 (or the pseudogene TRBV3-2) to TRBJ2-1, with 7 bases matching TRBD2. The CDR3 length is 17 residues. V shed 1 base and J 7 bases; nucleotides not matched to a gene: 13. The germline V gene encodes CDR1 LGHDT and CDR2 YNNKEL (reference sequence). CDR3 amino acids: CASSQGFKRDRVNEQFF. CDR3 DNA: TGTGCCAGCAGCCAAGGTTTTAAGCGGGATAGGGTGAATGAGCAGTTCTTC.

V and J are TRBV2 and TRBJ2-7; tentatively, D is TRBD1 (5 bases). Germline V gene data show CDR1 as SNHLY and CDR2 as FYNNEI. This CDR3 comprises 16 residues. Trimming took off 4 bases at V and 6 bases at J, with 22 bases between the two ends. The CDR3 nucleotides are TGTGCCAGCAGTGGAGGAGTCGCCAGGGCCCTGGCCGAGCAGTACTTC. This gives the protein CASSGGVARALAEQYF.

The V gene is TRBV6-5, the J gene TRBJ1-1, with 8 bases lining up with TRBD1. Germline loops: CDR1 MNHEY, CDR2 SVGAGI. This CDR3 contains 13 residues. The V gene end was trimmed by 10 bases and the J gene end by 4 bases; junction bases not matched to a gene: 8. CDR3 DNA: TGTGCCACTTATTACAGGGGGAGCACTGAAGCTTTCTTT. This gives the protein CATYYRGSTEAFF.

This clone was observed a handful of times. The chain uses TRBV6-5 and TRBJ1-6; D ambiguous. Germline CDR1 is MNHEY and CDR2 is SVGAGI. There are 12 residues in the CDR3. Trimming pared 2 bases from V and 7 bases from J, leaving 3 bases between. CDR3 residues: CASSYTNSPLHF. DNA for the CDR3: TGTGCCAGCAGTTACACGAATTCACCCCTCCACTTT.

This clone was picked up one time. The chain recombines TRBV6-1 with TRBJ1-1; 9 nucleotides agree with TRBD1. The CDR3 length is 14 residues. Trimming removed 10 bases from V and 1 base from J; junction bases left unmatched: 7. The germline V gene has CDR1 MNHNS and CDR2 SASEGT. The CDR3 region is CATKRTGENTEAFF. DNA of the CDR3: TGTGCCACGAAAAGGACAGGGGAGAACACTGAAGCTTTCTTT.

The V call is TRBV6-1, the J call TRBJ1-5; 7 bases match TRBD1. Trimming cost V 1 base and J 2 bases; bases outside gene matches: 5. This CDR3 contains 16 residues. Germline lookup yields CDR1 MNHNS and CDR2 SASEGT. In nucleotides, the CDR3 is TGTGCCAGCAGTGAAGGAGGGGGCAAGGGCAATCAGCCCCAGCATTTT. It is translated as CASSEGGGKGNQPQHF.

V and J are TRBV2 and TRBJ1-1, with D possibly TRBD1 on 5 matching bases. Trimming cost V 3 bases and J 4 bases, with 12 bases left between them. CDR1 is SNHLY and CDR2 is FYNNEI in the germline V gene. The CDR3 runs to 14 residues. The CDR3 DNA is TGTGCCAGCAGTGATCGGTGGGGGAGCACTGAAGCTTTCTTT. It codes for CASSDRWGSTEAFF.

The chain links TRBV24-1 to TRBJ1-5; 7 nucleotides line up with TRBD1. This CDR3 region has 14 residues. Germline assignment: CDR1 KGHDR and CDR2 SFDVKD. V shed 5 bases, J shed 8 bases, and the junction held 8 bases outside the gene matches. CDR3 amino acids: CATSGDREGEPQHF. CDR3 nucleotides: TGTGCCACCAGTGGCGACAGGGAAGGGGAGCCCCAGCATTTT.

V usage is TRBV29-1 and J usage is TRBJ1-3; TRBD1 is a possible D gene (6 bases). CDR1 is SQVTM and CDR2 is ANQGSEA in the germline V gene. This CDR3 spans 15 amino acids. V was cut by 2 bases and J by 7 bases, with 18 bases left in between. The CDR3 loop reads CSVENREDPGNTIYF. CDR3 nucleotides: TGCAGCGTTGAAAACAGGGAAGACCCAGGGAACACCATATATTTT.

The CDR3 region has the DNA TGTGCCAGCAGTGGGCAGGGGGCCTATACAGATACGCAGTATTTT. Its protein product is CASSGQGAYTDTQYF. The V call is TRBV2, the J call TRBJ2-3; 8 bases line up with TRBD1. The V segment lost 4 bases and the J segment 3 bases; nucleotides outside the gene matches: 6. Per the germline V gene, CDR1 is SNHLY and CDR2 is FYNNEI. The CDR3 loop spans 15 amino acids.

The chain links TRBV29-1 to TRBJ2-7; weak D call: TRBD2 (6 bases). The CDR3 is 14 residues long. From germline, CDR1 is SQVTM and CDR2 ANQGSEA. The V end was cut by 0 bases, the J end by 4 bases, with 13 bases between. The CDR3 loop reads CSVEDLPGRYEQYF. DNA of the CDR3: TGCAGCGTTGAAGATCTTCCAGGGAGGTACGAGCAGTACTTC.

This clone counts as large. The chain joins TRBV6-4 to TRBJ2-1; tentative D call: TRBD1 (6 bases). CDR1 and CDR2 from the germline V gene are MRHNA and SNTAGT. Trimming took 2 bases from V and 9 from J, leaving 14 bases between them. This CDR3 has 14 residues. CDR3 DNA sequence: TGTGCCAGCAGTGACGGGGGCGAACAGAGTGAGCAGTTCTTC. This sequence encodes CASSDGGEQSEQFF.

The V gene is TRBV6-5, the J gene TRBJ1-1; D remains unclear. Germline V gene sequence: CDR1 MNHEY, CDR2 SVGAGI. The CDR3 runs to 12 residues. Trimming took off 6 bases at V and 1 base at J, with 6 bases between the two ends. CDR3 residues: CASRVANTEAFF. The CDR3 DNA reads TGTGCCAGCAGGGTAGCGAACACTGAAGCTTTCTTT.

V usage is TRBV7-2 and J usage is TRBJ1-5; D might be TRBD1 (5 bases). With 2 bases removed from V and 5 bases from J, the gap between germline ends came to 10 bases. Looked up from germline, CDR1 is SGHTA and CDR2 is FQGNSA. CDR3 length: 14 residues. The chain's CDR3 is CASSLFGAHQPQHF. For the CDR3, the DNA is TGTGCCAGCAGCTTATTTGGGGCCCATCAGCCCCAGCATTTT.

The chain employs TRBV6-2 or TRBV6-3 and TRBJ1-1, with a possible D match to TRBD1 (5 bases). This CDR3 has 12 amino acids. The germline gives CDR1 MNHEY, CDR2 SVGEGT. The germline V and J ends were trimmed by 6 bases and 5 bases, with 10 bases remaining between them. The CDR3 here is CASSTRGTEAFF. The CDR3 nucleotides read TGTGCCAGCAGCACGCGGGGGACTGAAGCTTTCTTT.

The rearrangement uses TRBV10-3 and TRBJ2-7, with TRBD1 matching 7 bases. V shed 11 bases and J 1 base; nucleotides not matched to a gene: 11. Germline loops: CDR1 ENHRY, CDR2 SYGVKD. The length of the CDR3 is 14 residues. The CDR3 nucleotides read TGTGCCGCCACGGGTCCGGGACAGTCCTACGAGCAGTACTTC. Protein: CAATGPGQSYEQYF.

The chain employs TRBV9 and TRBJ1-3; D gene ambiguous. The CDR3 has 16 residues. Germline V gives CDR1 SGDLS, CDR2 YYNGEE. The ends were cut back, 0 bases at V and 4 bases at J, with 14 bases in the middle. This chain's CDR3 is CASSVVPGLEGNTIYF. CDR3 in DNA: TGTGCCAGCAGCGTAGTTCCCGGGTTGGAAGGAAACACCATATATTTT.

The chain employs TRBV7-2 and TRBJ2-1, with D possibly matching TRBD1 (6 bases). V was trimmed by 2 bases and J by 0 bases, leaving 11 bases between them. Germline V CDR1 and CDR2: SGHTA, FQGNSA. The CDR3 is 16 residues long. Here the CDR3 DNA reads TGTGCCAGCAGCTTAAGGGGGAGTAACTCCTACAATGAGCAGTTCTTC. Protein sequence: CASSLRGSNSYNEQFF.

The J gene is TRBJ2-7, the V gene TRBV12-5, with D maybe TRBD1 (6 bases). V shed 3 bases and J shed 4 bases, with 10 bases lying between them. The germline V gene has CDR1 LGHNT and CDR2 FRNRAP. The CDR3 loop spans 13 amino acids. DNA for the CDR3: TGTGCTAGTGGTTTCAGGGGTACGTACGAGCAGTACTTC. It encodes CASGFRGTYEQYF. Complete variable domain (other parts from reference TRBV12-5 and TRBJ2-7): DARVTQTPRHKVTEMGQEVTMRCQPILGHNTVFWYRQTMMQGLELLAYFRNRAPLDDSGMPKDRFSAEMPDATLATLKIQPSEPRDSAVYFCASGFRGTYEQYFGPGTRLTVT.

This clone was recorded only once. CDR3 coding DNA: TGTGCCAGCAGTCCACAGGGGGGTCACTACAATGAGCAGTTCTTC. Translating gives CASSPQGGHYNEQFF. This rearrangement joins TRBV6-5 to TRBJ2-1; TRBD1 matches 8 bases. Trimming removed 5 bases from V and 3 bases from J; junction bases left unmatched: 6. Germline V CDR1 and CDR2: MNHEY, SVGAGI. CDR3 length equals 15 residues.

The chain combines TRBV6-1 with TRBJ1-5; 11 bases agree with TRBD1. The V gene end was trimmed by 2 bases and the J gene end by 1 base; junction bases not matched to a gene: 4. The CDR3 extends over 17 amino acids. From germline, CDR1 is MNHNS and CDR2 SASEGT. The CDR3 region has the DNA TGTGCCAGCAGTGAATTTGGGGACAGGGGGAGCAATCAGCCCCAGCATTTT. Its protein is CASSEFGDRGSNQPQHF.

This clone was observed once. CDR3 nucleotide sequence: TGTGCCAGCAGTTCAACACAGGGCCTTAGCAATCAGCCCCAGCATTTT. Its translation is CASSSTQGLSNQPQHF. The chain combines TRBV6-2 or TRBV6-3 with TRBJ1-5; D is possibly TRBD1 (6 bases). CDR1 MNHEY and CDR2 SVGEGT come from the germline V gene. V was shortened by 4 bases and J by 0 bases, with 13 bases between the two germline ends. The CDR3 length is 16 residues.

The chain joins TRBV6-2 or TRBV6-3 to TRBJ1-2, with 8 positions matching TRBD1. V was clipped by 6 bases and J by 1 base; unmatched bases: 13. Germline V lookup: CDR1 MNHEY, CDR2 SVGEGT. The CDR3 runs to 17 residues. CDR3 DNA sequence: TGTGCCAGCAGACCTTACCAGACAGGGGATCGTAACTATGGCTACACCTTC. Residues: CASRPYQTGDRNYGYTF.

This clone was observed a few times. The CDR3 region is CAWSLWDNNYGYTF. The CDR3 region has the DNA TGTGCCTGGAGCTTATGGGACAACAACTATGGCTACACCTTC. The genes are TRBV30 and TRBJ1-2; a weak D match, TRBD1 (6 bases). The V gene's germline CDR1 is GTSNPN and CDR2 SVGIG (reference sequence). V was trimmed by 3 bases and J by 2 bases, leaving 13 bases between them. The CDR3 totals 14 residues.

The gene calls are TRBV29-1 and TRBJ2-1; D may correspond to TRBD1 or TRBD2 (5 bases each). The ends were cut back, 2 bases at V and 9 bases at J, with 17 bases in the middle. The CDR3 is 14 residues long. Germline V lookup: CDR1 SQVTM, CDR2 ANQGSEA. The CDR3 protein is CSVEYWGSGSEQFF. CDR3 nucleotide sequence: TGCAGCGTTGAATACTGGGGGAGTGGGAGTGAGCAGTTCTTC.

J is TRBJ1-5 and V is TRBV6-5; possible D gene TRBD1, 5 bases. CDR3 length equals 12 residues. The V gene lost 5 bases and the J gene lost 6 bases, with 8 bases spanning the gap. The germline gives CDR1 MNHEY, CDR2 SVGAGI. The CDR3 DNA follows: TGTGCCAGCAGTCCCGGGGGTCAGCCCCAGCATTTT. This translates into CASSPGGQPQHF.